These T cell receptor beta chains were read from a single sample in a study of blood T cell repertoires in COVID-19. Sequencing used immunoSEQ multiplex PCR; TCRdb keeps in-frame clones, though not all of them. This table has approximately 72,000 clones, roughly 84% appearing once. The sequenced material came from peripheral blood. Source of these receptors: a man between 50 and 59 years old with active COVID-19. Each CDR3 is given with its conserved first and last residue. Each record gives: clone size, D gene, J gene, V gene, CDR3 DNA, CDR3 protein. A D gene is named only where the DNA matches it firmly. Not every row has a clone size; where given, it reads once, few, many or a size class.

. . TRBJ2-7 TRBV10-3 TGTGCCATCAGTGAGTCTGCGGGGGCCTCCTACGAGCAGTACTTC CAISESAGASYEQYF
once TRBD2 TRBJ2-7 TRBV2 TGTGCCAGCAGGCGGGAGGGCGTCGTACACGAGCAGTACTTC CASRREGVVHEQYF
few TRBD1 TRBJ1-2 TRBV6-5 TGTGCCAGCAGATCTATCGGACAGGACTATGGCTACACCTTC CASRSIGQDYGYTF
. TRBD2 TRBJ2-1 TRBV11-2 TGTGCCAGCAGCTTAATTTTTGGGCCTAGCGGGAGGGTTGAGCAGTTCTTC CASSLIFGPSGRVEQFF
. TRBD2 TRBJ2-4 TRBV4-1 TGCGCCAGCAGCCAAGAGGTAGCGACTAGCGGTTACATTCAGTACTTC CASSQEVATSGYIQYF
. . TRBJ1-2 TRBV9 TGTGCCAGCAGCGTAGGAGGGAGAGCCAACTATGGCTACACCTTC CASSVGGRANYGYTF
. . TRBJ1-1 TRBV27 TGTGCCAGCTCTCGCCAGGGGAGGAACACTGAAGCTTTCTTT CASSRQGRNTEAFF
. . TRBJ2-7 TRBV5-1 TGCGCCAGCGGTGAGCGGAACTACGAGCAGTACTTC CASGERNYEQYF
. . TRBJ2-3 TRBV7-9 TGTGCCAGCAGCTTAGGCCCGGGAGCCGGAGATACGCAGTATTTT CASSLGPGAGDTQYF
. . TRBJ1-5 TRBV5-8 TGTGCCAGCAGCTCCAGGGGAGTTGGTCAGCCCCAGCATTTT CASSSRGVGQPQHF
once TRBD1 TRBJ2-1 TRBV5-1 TGCGCCAGCAGCTTACAGGGGAACGCCTACAATGAGCAGTTCTTC CASSLQGNAYNEQFF
. TRBD2 TRBJ2-7 TRBV7-9 TGTGCCAGCAGCTTATCACTTTCTAGCGGGAGGGCCGGCTACGAGCAGTACTTC CASSLSLSSGRAGYEQYF
. . TRBJ1-1 TRBV20-1 TGCAGTGGGACAGAGAACACTGAAGCTTTCTTT CSGTENTEAFF
. . TRBJ2-3 TRBV7-9 TGTGCCAGCAGCCCCGGGGGTACGCAGTATTTT CASSPGGTQYF
. TRBD1 TRBJ1-6 TRBV19 TGTGCCAGTAGTCATGGGCGGACAGGGGCCAATTCACCCCTCCACTTT CASSHGRTGANSPLHF
. TRBD1 TRBJ2-5 TRBV10-3 TGTGCCATCAGTGGATCGACAGGGTGGGGGCAAGAGACCCAGTACTTC CAISGSTGWGQETQYF
few . TRBJ1-2 TRBV7-9 TGTGCCAGCAGCCCCAAGGAGCTCTATGGCTACACCTTC CASSPKELYGYTF
. . TRBJ1-6 TRBV27 TGTGCCAGCTGCGCCCGAGGGAGGCATTCACCCCTCCACTTT CASCARGRHSPLHF
. . TRBJ2-5 TRBV7-9 TGTGCCAGCAGCTTAGCACTAGACCAAGAGACCCAGTACTTC CASSLALDQETQYF
. TRBD1 TRBJ1-6 TRBV6-5 TGTGCCAGCAGCCCGGGACAGGGGAATTCACCCCTCCACTTT CASSPGQGNSPLHF
. TRBD1 TRBJ1-6 TRBV7-9 TGTGCCAGCAGCCCCTGGACAGGATTTGATAATTCACCCCTCCACTTT CASSPWTGFDNSPLHF
. TRBD1 TRBJ2-7 TRBV5-1 TGCGCCAGCAGCTTTGGGGACAGGGATCGCGAGCAGTACTTC CASSFGDRDREQYF
. TRBD2 TRBJ2-3 TRBV4-3 TGCGCCAGCAGCCAAGATCCGCCTAGCGGGGGCCCAGATACGCAGTATTTT CASSQDPPSGGPDTQYF
once TRBD1 TRBJ1-4 TRBV27 TGTGCCAGCAGATCGGGACAGGGGAATGAAAAACTGTTTTTT CASRSGQGNEKLFF
. . TRBJ2-7 TRBV3-1/TRBV3-2 TGTGCCAGCAGCCAAGGGGTAGGGGAATACGAGCAGTACTTC CASSQGVGEYEQYF
few . TRBJ2-7 TRBV11-2 TGTGCCAGCAGCTCGGACTTTAAAGCCTACGAGCAGTACTTC CASSSDFKAYEQYF
few TRBD1 TRBJ1-2 TRBV3-1/TRBV3-2 TGTGCCAGCAGCCGGACAGGGAGAGAAGGCTACACCTTC CASSRTGREGYTF
. . TRBJ2-1 TRBV7-9 TGTGCCAGCAGCTTACGTTCCGGTTTGCCCTACAATGAGCAGTTCTTC CASSLRSGLPYNEQFF
. . TRBJ1-1 TRBV7-9 TGTGCCAGCAGCTATCCGGGACTTCACAGGAACACTGAAGCTTTCTTT CASSYPGLHRNTEAFF
. TRBD1 TRBJ1-2 TRBV7-2 TGTGCCAGCAGCTTAAGCCAGGGGGCGGATAGCTATGGCTACACCTTC CASSLSQGADSYGYTF